This section outlines one TCR beta chain sequence together with its context. The sample comes from a study of technical replicates of blood from a few donors. This table comes from immunoSEQ multiplex PCR, and its TCRdb copy is limited to in-frame clones, with some not included. Of approximately 89,000 clones listed, 85% to 95% were seen once; the top ten hold around 0.42%. The CDR3 loop spans 14 amino acids. V shed 4 bases and J shed 1 base, with 10 bases lying between them. CDR1 is MNHEY and CDR2 is SMNVEV in the germline V gene (reference sequence). The chain combines TRBV27 with TRBJ1-1; TRBD1 is a possible D gene (5 bases). Sample: T cells isolated from PBMCs. The source of this sequence is a human donor in good health. DNA of the CDR3: TGTGCCAGCAGTTCGGTGACAGAGAACACTGAAGCTTTCTTT. Protein product: CASSSVTENTEAFF.